Listed below are T cell receptor beta chains from one sample, sequenced in a study of T cell responses to AZD1222 COVID-19 vaccine. Using immunoSEQ multiplex PCR, the repertoire was profiled, and TCRdb retains in-frame clones only, with some absent. This table has some 180,000 clones, roughly nine tenths appearing once. The material was peripheral blood, obtained 28 days after the second dose of the MenACWY control vaccine. The receptors here all came from an adult who received the MenACWY meningococcal vaccine as a control. CDR3s include the opening cysteine and the closing phenylalanine or tryptophan. Rows may omit the clone size; those that give it use once, few, many or a size class.

J gene,clone size,V gene,CDR3 protein
TRBJ2-1,.,TRBV27,CASSPLTGEVEQFF
TRBJ2-7,.,TRBV7-9,CASSITRTSGSPYEQYF
TRBJ2-1,.,TRBV30,CAGAGLRTSYNEQFF
TRBJ1-3,.,TRBV7-2,CASSFQSGHTSGNTIYF
TRBJ2-5,.,TRBV5-4,CASSRDSGFQETQYF
TRBJ1-1,.,TRBV28,CASSEGRDFLAFF
TRBJ1-2,.,TRBV5-5,CASSTRDRGLANYGYTF
TRBJ2-7,once,TRBV6-2/TRBV6-3,CASSLSRDTQAYEQYF
TRBJ2-1,.,TRBV9,CASSVEGGRVSYNEQFF
TRBJ2-2,few,TRBV7-8,CASSLPLAAGTGELFF
TRBJ1-6,.,TRBV19,CASSIAQGDLLHF
TRBJ1-5,.,TRBV30,CAWSPPSGQPQHF
TRBJ2-1,.,TRBV19,CASRSDGNYEQFF
TRBJ2-1,once,TRBV4-2,CASSQDLSGSYNEQFF
TRBJ2-5,.,TRBV7-9,CASRPPPDMPGAQYF
TRBJ1-2,.,TRBV24-1,CATSDPARDGLNYGYTF
TRBJ2-7,.,TRBV4-2,CASSRGLADHEQYF
TRBJ2-2,.,TRBV7-3,CASSRDRAGELFF
TRBJ2-7,once,TRBV7-8,CASSLVLAGSYEQYF
TRBJ1-1,.,TRBV5-1,CASSFAPWGRTEAFF
TRBJ2-5,.,TRBV24-1,CATSDSGGEETQYF
TRBJ1-2,.,TRBV5-1,CASSPRQVGNGYTF
TRBJ1-1,.,TRBV27,CASSVTGGLPEAFF
TRBJ2-5,.,TRBV11-3,CASSSGSGQGRKTQYF
TRBJ2-7,.,TRBV6-5,CASSLTGPGGYEQYF
TRBJ1-3,once,TRBV27,CASRSGQGAREDSGNTIYF
TRBJ2-7,.,TRBV3-1/TRBV3-2,CASSQDFLSYEQYF
TRBJ2-1,.,TRBV7-3,CASSLILSGRDEQFF
TRBJ1-3,once,TRBV6-5,CASSWGALSGNTIYF
TRBJ2-2,.,TRBV5-4,CASSVSGSGTGELFF
TRBJ1-3,.,TRBV5-4,CASSGGQARNTIYF
TRBJ2-5,.,TRBV5-4,CASSLGPPQETQYF
TRBJ2-7,.,TRBV10-2,CASSDHGRERSGQYF
TRBJ1-1,.,TRBV19,CASSRLVGTENTEAFF
TRBJ1-6,.,TRBV9,CASGDSSYNSPLHF
TRBJ2-2,.,TRBV7-9,CASSPGTTNTGELFF
TRBJ2-1,few,TRBV3-1/TRBV3-2,CASSPLAGGPRNEQFF
TRBJ1-2,.,TRBV12-3/TRBV12-4,CASSYDSTYGYTF
TRBJ1-1,.,TRBV11-2,CASGYGSYTEAFF
TRBJ1-5,few,TRBV30,CAWGQGNQPQHF
TRBJ1-4,.,TRBV18,CASSPGQLVGKLFF
TRBJ1-2,.,TRBV19,CASNPRGVYGYTF
TRBJ1-2,.,TRBV7-3,CASSLTRGLDYGYTF
TRBJ2-7,.,TRBV27,CASSLQLLGYEQYF
TRBJ1-3,once,TRBV11-2,CASSLAGPSGNTIYF
TRBJ1-1,.,TRBV5-1,CASSAQVVAEAFF
TRBJ2-3,.,TRBV14,CASSQGTITDTQYF
TRBJ2-7,.,TRBV7-2,CASSLAGGPREQYF
TRBJ1-2,.,TRBV4-1,CASSQDAGNNYGYTF
TRBJ2-3,.,TRBV3-1/TRBV3-2,CASSWGQGETDTQYF
TRBJ2-2,.,TRBV12-5,CASGRATGRTGELFF
TRBJ1-1,.,TRBV13,CASSPLGTGILMNTEAFF
TRBJ2-3,.,TRBV9,CASSGSSREGLDTQYF
TRBJ2-1,.,TRBV7-3,CASSLTDRGYNEQFF
TRBJ2-1,.,TRBV9,CASSVGAGPTDEQFF